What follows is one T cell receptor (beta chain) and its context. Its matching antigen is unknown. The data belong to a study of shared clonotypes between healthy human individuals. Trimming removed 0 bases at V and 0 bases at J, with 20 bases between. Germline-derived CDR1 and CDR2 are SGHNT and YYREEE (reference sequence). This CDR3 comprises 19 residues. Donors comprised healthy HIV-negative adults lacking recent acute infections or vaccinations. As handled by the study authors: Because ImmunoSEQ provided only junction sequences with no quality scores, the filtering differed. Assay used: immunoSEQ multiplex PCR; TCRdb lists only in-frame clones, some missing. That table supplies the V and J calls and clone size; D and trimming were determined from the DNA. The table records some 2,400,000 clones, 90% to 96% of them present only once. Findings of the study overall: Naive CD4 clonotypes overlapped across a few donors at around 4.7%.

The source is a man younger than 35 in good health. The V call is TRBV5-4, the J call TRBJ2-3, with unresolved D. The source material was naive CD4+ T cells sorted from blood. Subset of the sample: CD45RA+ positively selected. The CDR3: CASSLGVMTKAISTDTQYF. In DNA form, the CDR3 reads TGTGCCAGCAGCTTGGGTGTGATGACAAAAGCAATTAGCACAGATACGCAGTATTTT.